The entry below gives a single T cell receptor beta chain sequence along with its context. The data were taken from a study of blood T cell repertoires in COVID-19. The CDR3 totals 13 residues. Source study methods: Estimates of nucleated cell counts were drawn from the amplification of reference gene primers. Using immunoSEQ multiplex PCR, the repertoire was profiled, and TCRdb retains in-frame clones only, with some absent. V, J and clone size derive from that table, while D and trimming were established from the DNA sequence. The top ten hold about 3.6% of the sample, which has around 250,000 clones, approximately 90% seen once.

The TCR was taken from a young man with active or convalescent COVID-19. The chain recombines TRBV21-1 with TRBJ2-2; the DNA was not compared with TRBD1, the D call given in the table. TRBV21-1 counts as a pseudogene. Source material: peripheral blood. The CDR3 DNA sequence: TGTGCCAGCAGCATACAGTCCACCGGGGAGCTGTTTTTT. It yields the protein CASSIQSTGELFF.